Listed below are T cell receptor beta chains from one sample, sequenced in a study of T cells in Graves' hyperthyroidism and ophthalmopathy. TCRdb re-analysed the multiplex PCR reads in MiXCR, keeping a single row per CDR3 protein. Among fewer than 250,000 distinct CDR3 sequences listed, 15% to 20% were seen once. Sequencing was done on a sample of blood. The receptors shown here come from a woman between 18 and 29 years old with Graves' ophthalmopathy. Each CDR3 is given with its conserved first and last residue. The D gene is left open where the match is weak. Clone size is not always given. Where it is, it says once, few, many or a class for expanded clones.

>TRBV5-8|TRBD1|TRBJ1-1|many
CASSRGTGEGTEAFF
TGTGCCAGCAGCAGAGGGACAGGGGAGGGGACTGAAGCTTTCTTT
>TRBV28|-|TRBJ1-5|-
CASSSTGKQPQHF
TGTGCCAGCAGTTCCACCGGGAAGCAGCCCCAGCATTTT
>TRBV28|-|TRBJ1-1|many
CASSTPRNTEDMNTEAFF
TGTGCCAGCAGTACGCCCCGAAACACAGAGGACATGAACACTGAAGCTTTCTTT
>TRBV28|-|TRBJ1-6|many
CASSSEGFYNSPLHF
TGTGCCAGCAGTTCGGAGGGGTTCTATAATTCACCCCTCCACTTT
>TRBV28|TRBD2|TRBJ2-2|-
CASGTGERGTGELFF
TGTGCCAGCGGGACCGGGGAGCGGGGCACCGGGGAGCTGTTTTTT
>TRBV20-1|-|TRBJ1-2|many
CSARDPGYRYGYTF
TGCAGTGCTAGAGACCCAGGGTACCGATATGGCTACACCTTC
>TRBV3-1|-|TRBJ1-3|many
CASSQGAGTGNTIYF
TGTGCCAGCAGCCAAGGGGCAGGGACCGGAAACACCATATATTTT
>TRBV27|-|TRBJ2-7|many
CASSLDRRFTYEQYF
TGTGCCAGCAGTCTAGACCGACGCTTTACCTACGAGCAGTACTTC
>TRBV19|-|TRBJ2-3|many
CASSIRESGTDTQYF
TGTGCCAGTAGTATTCGGGAGTCCGGCACAGATACGCAGTATTTT
>TRBV28|TRBD2|TRBJ2-7|-
CASSSRAGGRVEQYF
TGTGCCAGCAGTTCGAGGGCGGGAGGGCGCGTCGAGCAGTACTTC
>TRBV28|TRBD1|TRBJ1-5|many
CASTTGGSQPQHF
TGTGCCAGCACGACAGGGGGCAGTCAGCCCCAGCATTTT
>TRBV6-1|-|TRBJ1-4|many
CASSDTEGEKLFF
TGTGCCAGCAGCGATACTGAAGGGGAAAAACTGTTTTTT
>TRBV18|-|TRBJ2-3|many
CASSPGSLATTDTQYF
TGTGCCAGCTCACCAGGTAGCCTAGCAACTACAGATACGCAGTATTTT
>TRBV3-1|-|TRBJ2-7|many
CASSQVLEGSYEQYF
TGTGCCAGCAGCCAAGTTCTGGAAGGCTCCTACGAGCAGTACTTC
>TRBV7-3|TRBD2|TRBJ2-1|many
CASSLLGGSNEQFF
TGTGCCAGCAGCTTATTAGGCGGGAGCAATGAGCAGTTCTTC
>TRBV4-2|TRBD2|TRBJ2-1|-
CASSQDGGGAFNEQFF
TGTGCCAGCAGCCAAGATGGCGGGGGGGCCTTCAATGAGCAGTTCTTC
>TRBV12-3/TRBV12-4|TRBD1|TRBJ1-1|many
CASSYGQGVTEAFF
TGTGCCAGCAGTTATGGACAGGGGGTCACTGAAGCTTTCTTT
>TRBV28|TRBD2|TRBJ2-5|-
CASNPTVRTSGRAGTQYF
TGTGCCAGCAACCCAACGGTGAGGACTAGCGGGAGGGCCGGGACCCAGTACTTC
>TRBV4-1|-|TRBJ1-3|many
CASSLGPPGNTIYF
TGCGCCAGCAGCCTCGGACCCCCTGGAAACACCATATATTTT
>TRBV19|TRBD1|TRBJ1-2|few
CASSQSTGDYGYTF
TGTGCCAGTAGTCAATCGACAGGGGACTATGGCTACACCTTC
>TRBV28|TRBD2|TRBJ2-1|-
CASSWSRTSGRYEQFF
TGTGCCAGCAGTTGGTCCAGAACTAGCGGGAGGTATGAGCAGTTCTTC
>TRBV6-2/TRBV6-3|-|TRBJ2-1|many
CASSYGTYNEQFF
TGTGCCAGCAGTTACGGGACTTACAATGAGCAGTTCTTC
>TRBV6-1|TRBD1|TRBJ2-7|many
CASRTGTGSNEQYF
TGTGCCAGCAGAACCGGGACAGGGTCCAACGAGCAGTACTTC
>TRBV6-1|TRBD2|TRBJ2-3|many
CASSATTSGRAADTQYF
TGTGCCAGCAGCGCGACCACTAGCGGGAGGGCGGCAGATACGCAGTATTTT
>TRBV10-3|-|TRBJ1-6|many
CAISPGDSPLHF
TGTGCCATCAGTCCAGGGGACTCACCCCTCCACTTT
>TRBV28|-|TRBJ2-3|many
CASSYNRRSDTQYF
TGTGCCAGCAGTTATAACAGGAGGTCAGATACGCAGTATTTT
>TRBV6-6|-|TRBJ2-7|many
CASSYSGSSYEQYF
TGTGCCAGCAGTTACTCGGGGTCGTCCTACGAGCAGTACTTC
>TRBV15|-|TRBJ2-7|many
CATSRDSSYEQYF
TGTGCCACCAGCAGAGACTCATCATACGAGCAGTACTTC
>TRBV20-1|TRBD2|TRBJ2-1|many
CSATLTSGFNEQFF
TGCAGTGCTACCTTGACTAGCGGGTTCAATGAGCAGTTCTTC
>TRBV20-1|-|TRBJ1-5|many
CSAETDSNQPQHF
TGCAGTGCTGAGACAGATAGCAATCAGCCCCAGCATTTT
>TRBV20-1|-|TRBJ2-1|many
CSAKLSTSQYNEQFF
TGCAGTGCTAAATTATCGACTAGTCAGTACAATGAGCAGTTCTTC